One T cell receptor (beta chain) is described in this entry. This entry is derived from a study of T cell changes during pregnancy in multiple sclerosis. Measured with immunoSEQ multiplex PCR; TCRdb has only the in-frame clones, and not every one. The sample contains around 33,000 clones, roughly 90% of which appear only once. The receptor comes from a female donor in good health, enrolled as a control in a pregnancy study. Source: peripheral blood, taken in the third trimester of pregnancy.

CDR3 sequence reads: CASSLELAGGPTLYEQYF. The CDR3 DNA reads TGTGCCAGCAGCTTGGAACTAGCGGGAGGGCCTACCCTTTACGAGCAGTACTTC. J is TRBJ2-7 and V is TRBV5-6, with 13 positions matching TRBD2. The V and J ends lost 0 bases and 4 bases, in that order; junction bases with no gene match: 10. Per germline, CDR1 SGHDT and CDR2 YYEEEE. The CDR3 runs to 18 residues.